This TCR beta chain is drawn from a study of T cell responses to AZD1222 COVID-19 vaccine. Study-level results: Targeting of unmutated variant regions was reportedly seen in nearly half of spike-specific TCRs. The donor cohort was predominantly white British with a female majority, and clonal diversity may have been underestimated.

On this clone itself: The antigen is undetermined.

The CDR3 length is 13 residues. The ends lost 3 bases at V and 11 bases at J; junction bases unmatched: 5. Germline loops: CDR1 DFQATT, CDR2 SNEGSKA (reference sequence). TCRdb's copy holds only in-frame clones and misses some; the assay was immunoSEQ multiplex PCR. This table has roughly 96,000 clones, roughly nine tenths appearing once. The genes are TRBV20-1 and TRBJ2-1; 12 positions agree with TRBD2. Specimen: peripheral blood, collected on day 0 of AZD1222 vaccination. This TCR was recovered from an adult in good health. CDR3 sequence reads: CSASTSGGLKQFF. CDR3 DNA sequence: TGCAGTGCTAGTACTAGCGGGGGGTTAAAGCAGTTCTTC.